This is a list of T cell receptor beta chains from one sample in a study of human T cells and chemical hapten exposure. TCRdb fed the RACE reads into MiXCR, producing one record per CDR3 protein. The sample has about 380,000 distinct CDR3 sequences; roughly 4.6% are singletons. The sample in question was whole blood, obtained in connection with sensitization to the hapten diphenylcyclopropenone (DPC). Source of these receptors: a woman aged 50 to 65 with alopecia areata. Some clones in this sample may be carry-over from other donors' samples. The CDR3 runs from the conserved cysteine through the conserved F or W. Each record gives: clone size, V gene, D gene, J gene, CDR3 DNA, CDR3 protein. The D gene is left open where the match is weak. The size of a clone is reported for some rows only, either as once, few or many, or as a class for expanded clones.

abundance: many
v_gene: TRBV9
d_gene: -
j_gene: TRBJ2-3
CDR3nt: TGTGCCAGCAGCGTAGAATCAGATACGCAGTATTTT
CDR3aa: CASSVESDTQYF

abundance: few
v_gene: TRBV20-1
d_gene: -
j_gene: TRBJ2-7
CDR3nt: TGCAGTGCTAGAGATCAGGGGCAGGGGCAGTACTTC
CDR3aa: CSARDQGQGQYF

abundance: -
v_gene: TRBV12-3/TRBV12-4
d_gene: TRBD1
j_gene: TRBJ1-1
CDR3nt: TGTGCCAGCAGTTCCGTGACAGGGGCCGAGATCGGGACTGAAGCTTTCTTT
CDR3aa: CASSSVTGAEIGTEAFF

abundance: few
v_gene: TRBV12-3/TRBV12-4
d_gene: -
j_gene: TRBJ2-5
CDR3nt: TGTGCCAGCAGCGGGACTGGACGAGAGACCCAGTACTTC
CDR3aa: CASSGTGRETQYF

abundance: -
v_gene: TRBV27
d_gene: -
j_gene: TRBJ2-7
CDR3nt: TGTGCCAGCAGTTTGTCCCAGGGCAGGGCCACCTACGAGCAGTACTTC
CDR3aa: CASSLSQGRATYEQYF

abundance: -
v_gene: TRBV9
d_gene: TRBD2
j_gene: TRBJ2-5
CDR3nt: TGTGCCAGCAGCGTAGAGGGGACTAGCACCCAAGAGACCCAGTACTTC
CDR3aa: CASSVEGTSTQETQYF

abundance: -
v_gene: TRBV7-8
d_gene: TRBD1
j_gene: TRBJ2-5
CDR3nt: TGTGCCAGCAGGAAGACAGGGGGCACGGAGACCCAGTACTTC
CDR3aa: CASRKTGGTETQYF

abundance: many
v_gene: TRBV29-1
d_gene: -
j_gene: TRBJ2-5
CDR3nt: TGCAGCGTTGAAGATATCATAAAGACCCAGTACTTC
CDR3aa: CSVEDIIKTQYF

abundance: many
v_gene: TRBV7-2
d_gene: TRBD1
j_gene: TRBJ2-1
CDR3nt: TGTGCCAGCAGCTCCCAATCCGGGACAGGGAGGAATGAGCAGTTCTTC
CDR3aa: CASSSQSGTGRNEQFF

abundance: few
v_gene: TRBV7-8
d_gene: -
j_gene: TRBJ2-3
CDR3nt: TGTGCCAGCAGCCAAGACTCACCGACGCAGTATTTT
CDR3aa: CASSQDSPTQYF

abundance: -
v_gene: TRBV12-3/TRBV12-4
d_gene: -
j_gene: TRBJ1-4
CDR3nt: TGTGCTTCAAGGTTCCAGTCAACTAATGAAAAACTGTTTTTT
CDR3aa: CASRFQSTNEKLFF

abundance: medium-sized
v_gene: TRBV6-1
d_gene: -
j_gene: TRBJ1-1
CDR3nt: TGTGCCAGCAGTGAAGCGGTGTCAGGGCACACTGAAGCTTTCTTT
CDR3aa: CASSEAVSGHTEAFF

abundance: few
v_gene: TRBV11-2
d_gene: TRBD2
j_gene: TRBJ2-3
CDR3nt: TGTGCCAGCAGCCTTATAGCGGGGGGCGGGACAGATACGCAGTATTTT
CDR3aa: CASSLIAGGGTDTQYF

abundance: few
v_gene: TRBV2
d_gene: -
j_gene: TRBJ1-1
CDR3nt: TGTGCCAGCAGTGGGAGGCGGATGGCCGAAGCTTTCTTT
CDR3aa: CASSGRRMAEAFF

abundance: many
v_gene: TRBV29-1
d_gene: -
j_gene: TRBJ2-3
CDR3nt: TGCAGCGTTTCGCCAGGGTTCGATACGCAGTATTTT
CDR3aa: CSVSPGFDTQYF

abundance: few
v_gene: TRBV4-1
d_gene: -
j_gene: TRBJ2-1
CDR3nt: TGCGCCAGCAGCCGGGGGGCTGCCAATGAGCAGTTCTTC
CDR3aa: CASSRGAANEQFF

abundance: many
v_gene: TRBV10-3
d_gene: -
j_gene: TRBJ2-7
CDR3nt: TGTGCCATCAGTGGGTCCCCCTACGAGCAGTACTTC
CDR3aa: CAISGSPYEQYF

abundance: -
v_gene: TRBV15
d_gene: -
j_gene: TRBJ1-4
CDR3nt: TGTGCCACCAGCAGACAGGATGGGGTGGGAAAACTGTTTTTT
CDR3aa: CATSRQDGVGKLFF

abundance: -
v_gene: TRBV7-2
d_gene: -
j_gene: TRBJ1-1
CDR3nt: TGTGCCAGCAGCTTAGAATCAGGGAACACTGAAGCTTTCTTT
CDR3aa: CASSLESGNTEAFF

abundance: few
v_gene: TRBV10-3
d_gene: -
j_gene: TRBJ1-6
CDR3nt: TGTGCCATGAGGGGCAATGGTAATTCACCCCTCCACTTT
CDR3aa: CAMRGNGNSPLHF

abundance: many
v_gene: TRBV9
d_gene: -
j_gene: TRBJ2-5
CDR3nt: TGTGCCAGCAGCCCCTCTGGAGCGGACCAAGAGACCCAGTACTTC
CDR3aa: CASSPSGADQETQYF

abundance: many
v_gene: TRBV7-8
d_gene: -
j_gene: TRBJ2-7
CDR3nt: TGTGCCAGCAGCCACAGGGCGGCCTACGAGCAGTACTTC
CDR3aa: CASSHRAAYEQYF

abundance: few
v_gene: TRBV29-1
d_gene: -
j_gene: TRBJ2-7
CDR3nt: TGCAGCGCGCGGACGGCCTCCTACGAGCAGTACTTC
CDR3aa: CSARTASYEQYF

abundance: few
v_gene: TRBV11-2
d_gene: TRBD1
j_gene: TRBJ2-3
CDR3nt: TGTGCCAGCAGCCCACAGGGGGTGGGAGATACGCAGTATTTT
CDR3aa: CASSPQGVGDTQYF

abundance: few
v_gene: TRBV7-2
d_gene: -
j_gene: TRBJ2-5
CDR3nt: TGTGCCAGCAGCTCCCCTGCCCAGGGAGGGACCCAGTACTTC
CDR3aa: CASSSPAQGGTQYF

abundance: few
v_gene: TRBV6-2/TRBV6-3
d_gene: -
j_gene: TRBJ2-7
CDR3nt: TGTGCCAGCAGTCCGGACCCGGGGGTCTACGAGCAGTACTTC
CDR3aa: CASSPDPGVYEQYF

abundance: few
v_gene: TRBV10-3
d_gene: -
j_gene: TRBJ1-4
CDR3nt: TGTGCCATCAGTGAGGGGGAGACAGGAAAACTGTTTTTT
CDR3aa: CAISEGETGKLFF

abundance: -
v_gene: TRBV10-2
d_gene: -
j_gene: TRBJ1-5
CDR3nt: TGCGCCAGCAGTGAGAGGGCAGGGACCCAGCATTTT
CDR3aa: CASSERAGTQHF

abundance: many
v_gene: TRBV5-4
d_gene: -
j_gene: TRBJ2-3
CDR3nt: TGTGCCAGCAGAGGGGCGGATACGCAGTATTTT
CDR3aa: CASRGADTQYF

abundance: many
v_gene: TRBV21-1
d_gene: -
j_gene: TRBJ2-7
CDR3nt: TGTGCCAGCAGCCCTAGGAGGGAGCAGTACTTC
CDR3aa: CASSPRREQYF

abundance: many
v_gene: TRBV7-8
d_gene: -
j_gene: TRBJ1-4
CDR3nt: TGTGCCAGCAGCCCCCAGGGTGGCGTGAGATGGGAAAAACTGTTTTTT
CDR3aa: CASSPQGGVRWEKLFF

abundance: many
v_gene: TRBV12-3/TRBV12-4
d_gene: TRBD1
j_gene: TRBJ2-3
CDR3nt: TGTGCCAGCAGTTTGAGCAGGGGGACAGATACGCAGTATTTT
CDR3aa: CASSLSRGTDTQYF

abundance: many
v_gene: TRBV4-1
d_gene: -
j_gene: TRBJ2-1
CDR3nt: TGCGCCAGCAGCCAAGATGGGAGGGGGTCCTCCTACAATGAGCAGTTCTTC
CDR3aa: CASSQDGRGSSYNEQFF

abundance: few
v_gene: TRBV28
d_gene: TRBD2
j_gene: TRBJ2-7
CDR3nt: TGTGCCAGCAATATAGCGGGAGTAGGGTCCTACGAGCAGTACTTC
CDR3aa: CASNIAGVGSYEQYF

abundance: -
v_gene: TRBV7-2
d_gene: -
j_gene: TRBJ1-2
CDR3nt: TGTGCCAGCAGCTTAGGGGTCGTCAAAGGCTACACCTTC
CDR3aa: CASSLGVVKGYTF

abundance: many
v_gene: TRBV2
d_gene: -
j_gene: TRBJ1-3
CDR3nt: TGTGCCAGCAGTGAAGGGGACACTGGAAACACCATATATTTT
CDR3aa: CASSEGDTGNTIYF

abundance: -
v_gene: TRBV10-3
d_gene: TRBD1
j_gene: TRBJ1-2
CDR3nt: TGTGCCATCAGTAACCGGGACAGCAATTATGGCTACACCTTC
CDR3aa: CAISNRDSNYGYTF

abundance: few
v_gene: TRBV20-1
d_gene: TRBD2
j_gene: TRBJ2-3
CDR3nt: TGCAGTGCTAGACCCCTAGCGGGCTTCACAGATACGCAGTATTTT
CDR3aa: CSARPLAGFTDTQYF

abundance: -
v_gene: TRBV4-1
d_gene: -
j_gene: TRBJ2-3
CDR3nt: TGCGCCAGCAGCCAAACAAATGCCCCGACGGGGACGCAGTATTTT
CDR3aa: CASSQTNAPTGTQYF

abundance: many
v_gene: TRBV20-1
d_gene: -
j_gene: TRBJ2-5
CDR3nt: TGCAGTGCTAGAGATCTCCTAGCTGTGGAGACCCAGTACTTC
CDR3aa: CSARDLLAVETQYF

abundance: few
v_gene: TRBV20-1
d_gene: TRBD1
j_gene: TRBJ2-7
CDR3nt: TGCAGTGCCAGCGACAGGGGAAGGTACGAGCAGTACTTC
CDR3aa: CSASDRGRYEQYF

abundance: few
v_gene: TRBV2
d_gene: TRBD2
j_gene: TRBJ2-4
CDR3nt: TGTGCCAGCAGGGGACTAGACAAAAACATTCAGTACTTC
CDR3aa: CASRGLDKNIQYF

abundance: -
v_gene: TRBV12-3/TRBV12-4
d_gene: TRBD1
j_gene: TRBJ1-6
CDR3nt: TGTGCCAGCAGTGCCCGACAGGGCGGAGATTCACCCCTCCACTTT
CDR3aa: CASSARQGGDSPLHF

abundance: many
v_gene: TRBV19
d_gene: TRBD1
j_gene: TRBJ1-2
CDR3nt: TGTGCCAGTACCGAGACAGGGGGCGACTATGGCTACACCTTC
CDR3aa: CASTETGGDYGYTF

abundance: -
v_gene: TRBV5-1
d_gene: -
j_gene: TRBJ2-7
CDR3nt: TGCGCCAGCAGCTTGGTTTCAGGGGTCGAGCAGTACTTC
CDR3aa: CASSLVSGVEQYF

abundance: many
v_gene: TRBV28
d_gene: -
j_gene: TRBJ2-6
CDR3nt: TGTGCCAGCATTTCCCTTGGGGCCAACGTCCTGACTTTC
CDR3aa: CASISLGANVLTF

abundance: many
v_gene: TRBV29-1
d_gene: -
j_gene: TRBJ1-1
CDR3nt: TGCAGCGTTGACTCCCATAACACTGAAGCTTTCTTT
CDR3aa: CSVDSHNTEAFF

abundance: few
v_gene: TRBV9
d_gene: -
j_gene: TRBJ1-2
CDR3nt: TGTGCCAGCAGCGGAATCAGGGAGTCTAACTATGGCTACACCTTC
CDR3aa: CASSGIRESNYGYTF

abundance: -
v_gene: TRBV20-1
d_gene: -
j_gene: TRBJ2-4
CDR3nt: TGCAGTGCTAGAGCGCGGGCTCCGATGGGCAAAAACATTCAGTACTTC
CDR3aa: CSARARAPMGKNIQYF

abundance: many
v_gene: TRBV28
d_gene: TRBD2
j_gene: TRBJ2-7
CDR3nt: TGTGCCAGCAGTGGACTAGCGGGAGCCTACGAGCAGTACTTC
CDR3aa: CASSGLAGAYEQYF